The 24 T cell receptor beta chains in this list originate from one sample, sequenced in a study of cytomegalovirus exposure and HLA in healthy donors. 13 Jbeta primers and 60 Vbeta primers were used for the PCR. Using immunoSEQ multiplex PCR, the repertoire was profiled, and TCRdb retains in-frame clones only, with some absent. Of hundreds of thousands of clones listed, under 80% are singletons. Sequencing was performed on PBMCs. Receptor source: a female donor in good health and CMV-seronegative.

J is TRBJ2-2 and V is TRBV2; D might be TRBD2 (6 bases). This CDR3 has 15 residues. The V gene's germline CDR1 is SNHLY and CDR2 FYNNEI. V lost 5 bases and J 4 bases, leaving 14 bases between the germline ends. As DNA, the CDR3 is TGTGCCAGCAGTACTTTGGGACTTCTCACCGGGGAGCTGTTTTTT. Protein: CASSTLGLLTGELFF.

In nucleotides, the CDR3 is TGTGCCAGCAGCCCCACCCAGGGGGGTTCCTACGAGCAGTACTTC. Encoded protein: CASSPTQGGSYEQYF. J is TRBJ2-5 and V is TRBV4-2, with D perhaps TRBD1 (7 bases). The J call is uncertain, as TRBJ2-7 better fits the DNA end. Per the germline V gene, CDR1 is LGHNA and CDR2 is YNFKEQ. This CDR3 is built from 15 residues.

This clone was detected only a few times. The V gene is TRBV6-5, the J gene TRBJ1-2, with 9 nucleotides matching TRBD1. Germline-derived CDR1 and CDR2 are MNHEY and SVGAGI. Trimming cost V 6 bases and J 8 bases; bases outside gene matches: 10. The CDR3 loop spans 14 amino acids. The CDR3 sequence is CASSRTGTGNGYTF. The CDR3 DNA follows: TGTGCCAGCAGCCGTACCGGGACAGGGAACGGCTACACCTTC.

This rearrangement joins TRBV11-3 to TRBJ2-7; TRBD2 might be the D (6 bases). Per the germline V gene, CDR1 is SGHNT and CDR2 is YENEEA. Trimming left V 0 bases short and J 5 bases short, with 17 bases between. The CDR3 contains 16 residues. CDR3 region: CASSLERALPGDEQYF. For the CDR3, the DNA is TGTGCCAGCAGCTTAGAAAGGGCCCTCCCGGGGGACGAGCAGTACTTC.

This rearrangement joins TRBV7-9 to TRBJ2-5; TRBD1 is a possible D gene (6 bases). Trimming took 5 bases from V and 2 from J, leaving 18 bases between them. The V gene's germline CDR1 is SEHNR and CDR2 FQNEAQ (reference sequence). CDR3 length: 16 residues. CDR3: CASSPIFWDKQETQYF. The CDR3 region has the DNA TGTGCCAGCAGCCCGATATTCTGGGACAAACAAGAGACCCAGTACTTC.

This sequence joins TRBV7-8 and TRBJ1-1, with D possibly TRBD1 on 5 matching bases. V shed 1 base and J shed 1 base, with 16 bases lying between them. The CDR3 loop spans 17 amino acids. Germline-derived CDR1 and CDR2 are SGHVS and FQNEAQ. The CDR3 nucleotides read TGTGCCAGCAGCTTAGTAGTTTCCGGGGGGAAGAACACTGAAGCTTTCTTT. Translated: CASSLVVSGGKNTEAFF.

In nucleotides, the CDR3 is TGTGCCAGCAGCCCCGGGGGGGGGCGTACCCACGAGCAGTACTTC. Translated: CASSPGGGRTHEQYF. The chain uses TRBV7-3 and TRBJ2-7; 8 bases line up with TRBD2. The CDR3 covers 15 residues. The ends lost 5 bases at V and 5 bases at J; junction bases unmatched: 11. The germline V gene has CDR1 SGHTA and CDR2 FQGTGA.

This clone was counted only a few times. This chain joins TRBV7-3 and TRBJ2-3; TRBD2 matches 14 bases. The CDR3 totals 18 residues. Trimming at V came to 5 bases and at J to 5 bases, leaving 12 bases not matched to a gene. Germline assignment: CDR1 SGHTA and CDR2 FQGTGA. The CDR3 DNA reads as TGTGCCAGCAGCGGAGGGACTAGCGGGGGAGCTCTGGTAGATACGCAGTATTTT. Translating gives CASSGGTSGGALVDTQYF.

The chain is built from TRBV28 and TRBJ2-7; 12 bases align to TRBD2. In germline, CDR1 is MDHEN, CDR2 SYDVKM. The CDR3 contains 16 residues. V was clipped by 8 bases and J by 3 bases; unmatched bases: 11. The CDR3 nucleotides are TGTGCCAGCGTTGGCCCGATGGGACTAGCGGGCTACGAGCAGTACTTC. The encoded protein is CASVGPMGLAGYEQYF.

V and J are TRBV9 and TRBJ2-7; TRBD2 aligns across 13 bases. The junction had 4 bases not matched to a gene; V was cut back by 2 bases and J by 5 bases. CDR1 SGDLS and CDR2 YYNGEE come from the germline V gene. This CDR3 region has 15 residues. The CDR3 DNA follows: TGTGCCAGCAGCGTGACTAGCGGGAGGAGGAACGAGCAGTACTTC. Translated, it gives CASSVTSGRRNEQYF.

The chain couples TRBV9 to TRBJ1-1; TRBD1 matches at 8 bases. CDR3 length: 15 residues. Trimming removed 5 bases from V and 1 base from J; junction bases left unmatched: 7. CDR1 and CDR2 from the germline V gene are SGDLS and YYNGEE. CDR3 amino acids: CASSIRTGPNTEAFF. The CDR3 nucleotides are TGTGCCAGCAGTATACGGACAGGGCCGAACACTGAAGCTTTCTTT.

This rearrangement joins TRBV4-1 to TRBJ1-5, with D perhaps TRBD1 (6 bases). CDR1 and CDR2 (germline): MGHRA, YSYEKL. The CDR3 extends over 16 amino acids. Between the trimmed V and J ends, which lost 5 bases and 2 bases, there was a span of 16 bases. The CDR3 nucleotides read TGCGCCAGCAGCTCCCTTTCTTACAGGGGCAATCAGCCCCAGCATTTT. It encodes CASSSLSYRGNQPQHF.

The chain couples TRBV9 to TRBJ2-1, with 10 bases fitting TRBD2. Germline V gene data show CDR1 as SGDLS and CDR2 as YYNGEE. This CDR3 comprises 17 residues. Losses at the gene ends were 4 bases for V and 2 bases for J; bases not matched to a gene: 9. CDR3: CASSKEHGLAAYNEQFF. The CDR3 DNA sequence: TGTGCCAGCAGCAAAGAACACGGACTAGCGGCCTACAATGAGCAGTTCTTC.

This clone came up a few times. The rearrangement links TRBV5-1 to TRBJ1-1; no clear D. The CDR3 runs 16 residues. Germline loops: CDR1 SGHRS, CDR2 YFSETQ. Between the trimmed V and J ends, which lost 0 bases and 0 bases, there was a span of 12 bases. CDR3 protein: CASSLGSGGVNTEAFF. Written as DNA, the CDR3 is TGCGCCAGCAGCTTGGGCTCGGGAGGAGTGAACACTGAAGCTTTCTTT.

For this clone: Within the sample, other DNA sequences also encode this same CDR3. V is TRBV18 and J is TRBJ1-1; no firm D call. This CDR3 is 13 amino acids long. Germline CDR1 KGHSH, CDR2 LQKENI. The germline V and J ends were trimmed by 3 bases and 3 bases, with 8 bases remaining between them. Here the CDR3 DNA reads TGTGCCAGCTCACCCCTACGAGACACTGAAGCTTTCTTT. It translates to CASSPLRDTEAFF.

The chain recombines TRBV29-1 with TRBJ2-5; 7 bases align to TRBD1. There are 12 residues in the CDR3. From germline, CDR1 is SQVTM and CDR2 ANQGSEA. V was clipped by 7 bases and J by 2 bases; unmatched bases: 4. The DNA of the CDR3 is TGCAGCGCCCGACAGGGTCAAGAGACCCAGTACTTC. As protein: CSARQGQETQYF.

The chain carries TRBV28 and TRBJ2-1; D is perhaps TRBD2 (6 bases). The CDR3 contains 14 residues. V dropped 5 bases and J dropped 12 bases, with 20 bases sitting between them. Germline V gene sequence: CDR1 MDHEN, CDR2 SYDVKM. CDR3 nucleotides: TGTGCCAGCAGTCTATCCCCTAGACTAGATGCGCAGTTCTTC. Protein sequence: CASSLSPRLDAQFF.

This clone was observed a few times. The junction departs from germline at one end; a sequencing error may be responsible. The gene calls are TRBV15 and TRBJ2-7; D may be TRBD2 (6 bases). This CDR3 region has 16 residues. Germline lookup yields CDR1 LNHNV and CDR2 YYDKDF (reference sequence). The CDR3 bases are TGTGCCACCAGCGGAGACCGGGAACGGGGGACCTACGAGCAGTACTTC. Translation gives CATSGDRERGTYEQYF.

This clone has only one observation. The gene calls are TRBV28 and TRBJ2-7, with D tentatively TRBD1 (5 bases). The CDR3 is 14 residues long. Trimming shortened V by 2 bases and J by 3 bases, and 11 bases separated the two germline ends. Germline assignment: CDR1 MDHEN and CDR2 SYDVKM. CDR3 nucleotide sequence: TGTGCCAGCAGTTTAACCGGACAAAGCTACGAGCAGTACTTC. Its translation is CASSLTGQSYEQYF. Using reference TRBV28 and TRBJ2-7 for the parts outside the CDR3, the full variable domain is DVKVTQSSRYLVKRTGEKVFLECVQDMDHENMFWYRQDPGLGLRLIYFSYDVKMKEKGDIPEGYSVSREKKERFSLILESASTNQTSMYLCASSLTGQSYEQYFGPGTRLTVT.

For this clone: Germline is not matched at one junction end, which may reflect a read error. This same CDR3 is encoded by further DNA sequences in the sample. The rearrangement joins TRBV7-2 to TRBJ1-1; no clear D. The CDR3 spans 13 residues. Germline CDR1 reads SGHTA; CDR2 reads FQGNSA. The CDR3 is CASSSGIHTEAFF. The CDR3 bases are TGCGCCAGCAGCTCGGGGATTCACACTGAAGCTTTCTTT.

The genes are TRBV18 and TRBJ2-7; possible D gene TRBD2, 6 bases. CDR1 is KGHSH, CDR2 LQKENI, per germline. Trimming removed 3 bases at V and 3 bases at J, with 15 bases between. This CDR3 has 15 amino acids. In nucleotides, the CDR3 is TGTGCCAGCTCACCGACCGGGGGATCCGACTACGAGCAGTACTTC. It yields the protein CASSPTGGSDYEQYF.

The chain carries TRBV19 and TRBJ1-2, with 7 positions matching TRBD1. Per the germline V gene, CDR1 is LNHDA and CDR2 is SQIVND (reference sequence). The CDR3 contains 13 residues. V shed 6 bases and J 6 bases; nucleotides not matched to a gene: 7. The DNA for the CDR3 is TGTGCCAGTAGCATTGGGACAGTTAATGGCTACACCTTC. Translated: CASSIGTVNGYTF.

The V call is TRBV5-3, the J call TRBJ1-2, with 8 bases matching TRBD1. TRBV5-3 is assigned to the ORF class and has an uncertain function. The CDR3 runs 13 residues. The V and J ends lost 3 bases and 5 bases, in that order; junction bases with no gene match: 3. The CDR3 sequence is CARSSGQGYGYTF. The DNA of the CDR3 is TGTGCCAGAAGCTCTGGACAGGGATATGGCTACACCTTC.

The rearrangement joins TRBV6-1 to TRBJ2-5, with 8 bases aligning to TRBD1. This CDR3 has 13 amino acids. Germline CDR1 is MNHNS and CDR2 is SASEGT. The J segment lost 3 bases and the V segment lost 9 bases, leaving 6 bases of the junction unmatched. In nucleotides, the CDR3 is TGTGCCAGACAGGGGGATAACGAAGAGACCCAGTACTTC. It is translated as CARQGDNEETQYF.